This T cell receptor beta chain was sequenced during a study of shared clonotypes between healthy human individuals. There are 15 residues in the CDR3. Germline V CDR1 and CDR2: MNHEY, SVGAGI. The V end lost 0 bases, the J end lost 1 base, and 10 bases lay between the germline ends. The material for each subset, its genomic DNA, was split evenly across several immunoSEQ plates. Some 29,000 T cell genomes (about 0.2 ug DNA) went into each sorted-subset replicate. Some clones are missing from TCRdb's copy, which holds only in-frame ones; the method was immunoSEQ multiplex PCR. The data show around 2.1 million clones, with about 94% seen just once and roughly 0.13% held by the top ten. Remarks on this clone: Other nucleotide sequences in the sample specify the same CDR3.

Sequenced material: naive CD4+ T cells sorted from blood. This sample's subset: CD45RA+ positively selected. The sequence derives from a young man in good health. The chain recombines TRBV6-5 with TRBJ2-7, with D unclear. CDR3 sequence (DNA): TGTGCCAGCAGTTACTCGACGGGTGGGTCCTACGAGCAGTACTTC. Translating it yields CASSYSTGGSYEQYF.